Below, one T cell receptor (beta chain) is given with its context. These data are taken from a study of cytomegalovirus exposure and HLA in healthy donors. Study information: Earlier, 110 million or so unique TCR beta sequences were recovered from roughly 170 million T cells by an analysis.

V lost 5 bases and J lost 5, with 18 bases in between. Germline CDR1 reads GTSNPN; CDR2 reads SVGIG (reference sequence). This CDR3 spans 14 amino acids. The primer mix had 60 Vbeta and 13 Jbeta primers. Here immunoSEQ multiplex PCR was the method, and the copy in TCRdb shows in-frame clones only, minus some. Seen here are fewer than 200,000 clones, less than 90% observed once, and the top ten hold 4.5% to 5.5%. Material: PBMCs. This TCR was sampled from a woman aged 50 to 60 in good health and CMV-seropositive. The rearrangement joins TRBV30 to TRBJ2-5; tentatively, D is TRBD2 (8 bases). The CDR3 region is CAWGRTGGGETQYF. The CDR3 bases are TGTGCCTGGGGCCGGACAGGCGGGGGGGAGACCCAGTACTTC.